This T cell receptor beta chain stems from a study of CD4 T cells in relation to SARS-CoV-2 and coronaviruses. Study summary: Convalescent patients were 8 or 9 males and 4 females; two were Hispanic. The HLA restriction of the shared crossreactive spike epitopes was mapped.

Repertoires were generated with immunoSEQ multiplex PCR, while TCRdb's copy carries only in-frame clones and drops some. The sample holds 41,000 or so clones, over 75% seen once. A remark on this clone: What it recognizes is unknown.

This CDR3 region has 19 residues. Germline CDR1 is KGHSH and CDR2 is LQKENI. Trimming pared 8 bases from V and 6 bases from J, leaving 29 bases between. For approximately 10 days, around 10^5 sorted CD4+ cells grew with T cell-depleted PBMCs and CEF. The receptor comes from an adult with COVID-19. The specimen sequenced was naive CD4+ T cells from PBMCs, cultured in vitro. Subset here: naive CD4+ T cells isolated by negative enrichment. The chain couples TRBV18 to TRBJ1-6; TRBD1 might be the D (5 bases). CDR3 sequence: CASRGGVDAAALSNSPLHF. CDR3 DNA sequence: TGTGCCAGCCGTGGGGGGGTGGACGCAGCGGCGCTGAGTAATTCACCCCTCCACTTT.